This TCR beta chain was sequenced for a study of T-cell reconstitution after alpha-beta-depleted transplantation in children. Study-level results: The study traced high day-60 TCRbeta diversity in some patients to surviving recipient T cells and thymic progenitors.

From germline, CDR1 is DFQATT and CDR2 SNEGSKA (reference sequence). The CDR3 covers 12 residues. This clonotype occurred a few times. What it binds is unknown. Unique molecular identifiers were incorporated when the TCRbeta library was constructed. TCRdb fed the PCR reads into MiXCR, producing one record per CDR3 protein. The sample includes 250,000 to 400,000 distinct CDR3 sequences, approximately 23% of them seen just once. The receptor was derived from a male patient between 10 and 17 years old who had a stem cell transplant for acute lymphoblastic leukemia, so the T cells may come from the graft donor. Source: PBMCs, mostly from graft donor cells, taken 180 days after TCRalphabeta/CD19-depleted stem cell transplant. The rearrangement links TRBV20-1 to TRBJ2-7; 10 bases fit TRBD2. CDR3 protein: CSTSGNPYEQYF. The CDR3, as DNA: TGCAGCACTAGCGGGAACCCCTACGAGCAGTACTTC.